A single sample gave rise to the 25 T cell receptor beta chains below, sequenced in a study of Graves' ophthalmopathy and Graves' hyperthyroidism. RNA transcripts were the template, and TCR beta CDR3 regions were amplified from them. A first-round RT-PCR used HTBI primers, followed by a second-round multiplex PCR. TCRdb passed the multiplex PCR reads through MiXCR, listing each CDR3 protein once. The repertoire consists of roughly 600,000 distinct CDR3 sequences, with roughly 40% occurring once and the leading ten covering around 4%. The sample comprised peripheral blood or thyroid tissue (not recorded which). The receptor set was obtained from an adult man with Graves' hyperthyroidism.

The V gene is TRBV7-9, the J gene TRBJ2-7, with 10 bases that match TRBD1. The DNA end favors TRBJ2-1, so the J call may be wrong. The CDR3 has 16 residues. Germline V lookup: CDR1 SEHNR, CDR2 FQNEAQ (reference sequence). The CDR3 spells CASSSSPGQGYNEQFF. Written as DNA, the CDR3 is TGTGCCAGCAGCTCCTCACCGGGACAGGGGTACAATGAGCAGTTCTTC.

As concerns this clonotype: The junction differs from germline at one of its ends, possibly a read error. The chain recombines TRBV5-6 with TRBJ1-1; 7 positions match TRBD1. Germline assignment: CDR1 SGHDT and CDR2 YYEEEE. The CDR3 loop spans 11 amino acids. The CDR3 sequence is CTSSRQGKAFF. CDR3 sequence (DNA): TGTACCAGCAGCCGACAGGGAAAAGCTTTCTTT. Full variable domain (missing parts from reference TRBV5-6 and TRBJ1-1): DAGVTQSPTHLIKTRGQQVTLRCSPKSGHDTVSWYQQALGQGPQFIFQYYEEEERQRGNFPDRFSGHQFPNYSSELNVNALLLGDSALYLCTSSRQGKAFFGQGTRLTVV.

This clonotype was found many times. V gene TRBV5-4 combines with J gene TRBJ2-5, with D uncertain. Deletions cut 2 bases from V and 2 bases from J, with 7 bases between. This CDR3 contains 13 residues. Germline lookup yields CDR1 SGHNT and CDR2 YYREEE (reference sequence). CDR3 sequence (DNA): TGTGCCAGCAGCTTTAGCCTTCAAGAGACCCAGTACTTC. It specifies CASSFSLQETQYF.

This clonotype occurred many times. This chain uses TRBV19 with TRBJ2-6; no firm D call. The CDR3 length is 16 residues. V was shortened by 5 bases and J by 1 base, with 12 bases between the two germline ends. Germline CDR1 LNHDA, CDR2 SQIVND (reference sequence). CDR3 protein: CASSSHSLSGANVLTF. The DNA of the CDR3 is TGTGCCAGTAGTTCGCACAGTTTGTCTGGGGCCAACGTCCTGACTTTC. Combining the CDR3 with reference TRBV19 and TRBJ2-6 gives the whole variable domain DGGITQSPKYLFRKEGQNVTLSCEQNLNHDAMYWYRQDPGQGLRLIYYSQIVNDFQKGDIAEGYSVSREKKESFPLTVTSAQKNPTAFYLCASSSHSLSGANVLTFGAGSRLTVL.

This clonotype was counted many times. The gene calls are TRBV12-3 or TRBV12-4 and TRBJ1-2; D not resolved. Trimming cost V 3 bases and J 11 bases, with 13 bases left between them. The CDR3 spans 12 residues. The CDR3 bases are TGTGCCAGCAGTTTGTTTACCCAGTCGTACACCTTC. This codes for CASSLFTQSYTF.

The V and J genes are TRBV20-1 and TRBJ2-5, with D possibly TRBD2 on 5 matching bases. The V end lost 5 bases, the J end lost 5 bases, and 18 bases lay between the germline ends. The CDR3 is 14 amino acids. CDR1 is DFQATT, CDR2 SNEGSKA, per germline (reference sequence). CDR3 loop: CSAPHPGLPETQYF. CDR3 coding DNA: TGCAGTGCTCCTCACCCCGGACTCCCCGAGACCCAGTACTTC.

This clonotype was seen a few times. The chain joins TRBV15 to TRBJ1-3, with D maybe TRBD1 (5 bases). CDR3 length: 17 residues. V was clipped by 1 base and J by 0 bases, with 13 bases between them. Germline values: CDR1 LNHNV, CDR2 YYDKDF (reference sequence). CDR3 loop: CATSRGWTRSSGNTIYF. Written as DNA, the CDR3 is TGTGCCACCAGCAGAGGTTGGACACGAAGCTCTGGAAACACCATATATTTT.

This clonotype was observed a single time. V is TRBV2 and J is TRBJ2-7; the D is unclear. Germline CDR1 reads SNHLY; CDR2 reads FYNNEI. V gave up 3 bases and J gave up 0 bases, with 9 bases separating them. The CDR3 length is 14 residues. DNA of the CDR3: TGTGCCAGCAGTGACAGACGGAGCTCCTACGAGCAGTACTTC. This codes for CASSDRRSSYEQYF.

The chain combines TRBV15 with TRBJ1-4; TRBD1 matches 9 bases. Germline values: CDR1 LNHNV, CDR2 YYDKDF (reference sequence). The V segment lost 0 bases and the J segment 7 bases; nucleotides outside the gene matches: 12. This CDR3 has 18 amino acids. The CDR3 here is CATSREGTGRVRREKLFF. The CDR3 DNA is TGTGCCACCAGCAGAGAAGGGACAGGGAGGGTCCGGCGTGAAAAACTGTTTTTT.

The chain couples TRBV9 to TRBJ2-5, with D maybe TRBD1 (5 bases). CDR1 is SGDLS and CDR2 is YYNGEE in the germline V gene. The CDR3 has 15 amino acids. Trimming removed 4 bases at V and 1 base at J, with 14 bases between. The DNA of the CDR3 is TGTGCCAGCAGCTCCCGTGCAGGGTCCCAAGAGACCCAGTACTTC. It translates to CASSSRAGSQETQYF.

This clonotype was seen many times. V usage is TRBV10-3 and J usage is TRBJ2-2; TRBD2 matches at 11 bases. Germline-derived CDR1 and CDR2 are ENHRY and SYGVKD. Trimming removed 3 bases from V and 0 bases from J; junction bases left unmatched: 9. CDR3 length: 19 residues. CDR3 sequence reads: CAISELPTSGMANTGELFF. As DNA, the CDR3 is TGTGCCATCAGTGAACTACCGACTAGCGGGATGGCGAACACCGGGGAGCTGTTTTTT.

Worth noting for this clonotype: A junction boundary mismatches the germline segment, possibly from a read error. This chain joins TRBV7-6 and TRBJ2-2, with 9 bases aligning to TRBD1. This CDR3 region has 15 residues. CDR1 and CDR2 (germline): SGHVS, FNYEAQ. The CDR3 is CASSPGQGTGGELFF. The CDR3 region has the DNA TGTGCTAGCAGCCCCGGACAGGGGACGGGCGGGGAGCTGTTTTTT. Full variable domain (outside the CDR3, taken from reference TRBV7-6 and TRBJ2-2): GAGVSQSPRYKVTKRGQDVALRCDPISGHVSLYWYRQALGQGPEFLTYFNYEAQQDKSGLPNDRFSAERPEGSISTLTIQRTEQRDSAMYRCASSPGQGTGGELFFGEGSRLTVL.

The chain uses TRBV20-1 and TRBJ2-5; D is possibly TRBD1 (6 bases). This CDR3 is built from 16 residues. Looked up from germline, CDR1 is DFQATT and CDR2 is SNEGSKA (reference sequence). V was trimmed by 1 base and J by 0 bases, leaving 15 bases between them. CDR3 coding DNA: TGCAGTGCTAGAGCCATCAGGGGCCGGTACCAAGAGACCCAGTACTTC. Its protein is CSARAIRGRYQETQYF.

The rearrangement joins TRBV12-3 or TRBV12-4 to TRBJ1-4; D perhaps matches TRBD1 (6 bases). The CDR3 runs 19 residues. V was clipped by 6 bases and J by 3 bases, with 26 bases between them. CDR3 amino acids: CASSPGAGVGRLSNEKLFF. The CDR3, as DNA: TGTGCCAGCAGCCCAGGGGCCGGGGTGGGCCGGCTATCTAATGAAAAACTGTTTTTT.

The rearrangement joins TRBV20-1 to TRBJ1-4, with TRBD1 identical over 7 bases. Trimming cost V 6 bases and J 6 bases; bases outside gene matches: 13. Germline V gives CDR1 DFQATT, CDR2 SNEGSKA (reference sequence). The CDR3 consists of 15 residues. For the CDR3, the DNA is TGCAGTGCGAGGGCAATGCGACAGGGCGATGAAAAACTGTTTTTT. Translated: CSARAMRQGDEKLFF.

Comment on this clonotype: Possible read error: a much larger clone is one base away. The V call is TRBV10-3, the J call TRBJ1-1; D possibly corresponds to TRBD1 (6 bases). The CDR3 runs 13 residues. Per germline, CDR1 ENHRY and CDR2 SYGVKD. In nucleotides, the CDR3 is TGTGCCAGCAGTTACTCGGGGGGACATGGAGCTTTCTTT. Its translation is CASSYSGGHGAFF.

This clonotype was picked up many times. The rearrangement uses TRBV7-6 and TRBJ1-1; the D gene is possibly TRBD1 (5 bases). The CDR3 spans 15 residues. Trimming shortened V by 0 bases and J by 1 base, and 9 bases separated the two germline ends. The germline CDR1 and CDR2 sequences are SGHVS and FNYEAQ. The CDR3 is CASSLAPDRNTEAFF. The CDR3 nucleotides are TGTGCCAGCAGCTTAGCACCTGACAGGAACACTGAAGCTTTCTTT.

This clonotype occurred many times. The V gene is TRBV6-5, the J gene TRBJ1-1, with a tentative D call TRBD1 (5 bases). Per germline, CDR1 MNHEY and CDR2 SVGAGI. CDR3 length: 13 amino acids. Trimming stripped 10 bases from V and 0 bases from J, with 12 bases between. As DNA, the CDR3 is TGTGCCACCATCGACAGAATGAACACTGAAGCTTTCTTT. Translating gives CATIDRMNTEAFF.

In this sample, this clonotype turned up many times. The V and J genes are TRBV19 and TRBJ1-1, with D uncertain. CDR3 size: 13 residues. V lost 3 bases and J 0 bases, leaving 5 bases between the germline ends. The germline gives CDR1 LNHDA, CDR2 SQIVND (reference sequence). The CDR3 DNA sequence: TGTGCCAGTAGTATGTTTCTGAACACTGAAGCTTTCTTT. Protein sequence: CASSMFLNTEAFF.

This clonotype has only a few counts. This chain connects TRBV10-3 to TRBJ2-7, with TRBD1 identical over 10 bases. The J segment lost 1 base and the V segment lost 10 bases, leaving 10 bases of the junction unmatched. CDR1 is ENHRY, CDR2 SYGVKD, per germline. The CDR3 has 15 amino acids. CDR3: CATLVPGQGSYEQYF. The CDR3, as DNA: TGTGCCACCCTCGTCCCGGGACAGGGGTCCTACGAGCAGTACTTC.

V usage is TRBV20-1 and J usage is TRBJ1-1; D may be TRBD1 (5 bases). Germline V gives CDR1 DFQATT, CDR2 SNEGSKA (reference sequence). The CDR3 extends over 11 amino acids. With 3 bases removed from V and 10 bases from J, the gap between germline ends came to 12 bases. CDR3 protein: CSARTSGAAFF. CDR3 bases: TGCAGTGCTAGGACTAGCGGGGCAGCTTTCTTT.

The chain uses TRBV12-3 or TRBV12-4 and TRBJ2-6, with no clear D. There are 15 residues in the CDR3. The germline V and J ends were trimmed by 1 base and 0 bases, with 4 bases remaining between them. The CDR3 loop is CASSLVPSGANVLTF. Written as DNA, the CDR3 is TGTGCCAGCAGTTTAGTCCCCTCTGGGGCCAACGTCCTGACTTTC.

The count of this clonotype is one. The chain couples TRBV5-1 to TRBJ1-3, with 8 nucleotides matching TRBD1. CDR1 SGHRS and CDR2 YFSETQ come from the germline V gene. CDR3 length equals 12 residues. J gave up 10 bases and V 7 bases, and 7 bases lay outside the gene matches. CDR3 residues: CASHDRGETIYF. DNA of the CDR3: TGCGCCAGCCACGACAGGGGAGAGACCATATATTTT.

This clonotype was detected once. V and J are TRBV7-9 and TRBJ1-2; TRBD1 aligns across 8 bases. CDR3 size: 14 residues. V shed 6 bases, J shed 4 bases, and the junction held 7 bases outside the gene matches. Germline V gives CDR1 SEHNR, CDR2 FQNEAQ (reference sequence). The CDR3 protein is CASSGGQEGYGYTF. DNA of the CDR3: TGTGCCAGCAGTGGGGGACAGGAAGGCTATGGCTACACCTTC.

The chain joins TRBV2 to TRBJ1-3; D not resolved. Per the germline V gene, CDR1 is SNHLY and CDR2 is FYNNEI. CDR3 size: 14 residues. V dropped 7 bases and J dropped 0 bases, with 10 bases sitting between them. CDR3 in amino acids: CASMIDYSGNTIYF. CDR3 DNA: TGTGCCAGCATGATCGACTACTCTGGAAACACCATATATTTT.